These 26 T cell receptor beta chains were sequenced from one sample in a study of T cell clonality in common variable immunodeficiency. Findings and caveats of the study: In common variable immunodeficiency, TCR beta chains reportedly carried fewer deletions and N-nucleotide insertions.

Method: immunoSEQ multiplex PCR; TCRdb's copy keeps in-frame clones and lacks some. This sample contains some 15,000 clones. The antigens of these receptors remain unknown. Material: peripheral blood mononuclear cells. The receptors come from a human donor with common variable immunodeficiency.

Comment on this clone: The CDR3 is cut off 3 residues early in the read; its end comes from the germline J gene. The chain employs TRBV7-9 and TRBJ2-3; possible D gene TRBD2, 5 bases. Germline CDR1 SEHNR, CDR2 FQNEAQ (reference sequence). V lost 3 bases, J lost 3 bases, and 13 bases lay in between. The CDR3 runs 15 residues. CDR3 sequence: CASSFLRGRTDTQYF. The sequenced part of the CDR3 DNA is TGTGCCAGCAGCTTTCTCCGGGGTAGGACAGATACG.

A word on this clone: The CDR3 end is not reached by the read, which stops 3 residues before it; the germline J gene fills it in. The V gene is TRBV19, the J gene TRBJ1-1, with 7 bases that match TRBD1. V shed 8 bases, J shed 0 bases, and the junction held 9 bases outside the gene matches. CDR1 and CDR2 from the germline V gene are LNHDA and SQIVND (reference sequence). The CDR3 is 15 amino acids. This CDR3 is CASGNRGLMNTEAFF. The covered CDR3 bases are TGTGCCAGTGGAAACAGGGGCCTCATGAACACTGAA.

The CDR3 sequence: CSAFGTSGTNTGELFF. CDR3 DNA, as far as it was read: TGCAGTGCCTTCGGGACTAGCGGAACGAACACCGGGGAG. The gene calls are TRBV20-1 and TRBJ2-2; 11 bases map to TRBD2. The read ends 3 residues early relative to the CDR3; the germline J gene fills the gap. Trimming at V came to 6 bases and at J to 0 bases, leaving 6 bases not matched to a gene. The CDR3 is made up of 16 amino acids. CDR1 is DFQATT and CDR2 is SNEGSKA in the germline V gene (reference sequence).

The DNA read from the CDR3 is TGTGCCAGCAGCGTTGGACTAGTCTTGGGGGGTGAG. Translated: CASSVGLVLGGE. The complete CDR3 protein is CASSVGLVLGGEQFF. J is TRBJ2-1 and V is TRBV9; 7 nucleotides agree with TRBD2. The CDR3 is cut off 3 residues early in the read; its end comes from the germline J gene. In germline, CDR1 is SGDLS, CDR2 YYNGEE. J lost 9 bases, V lost 2 bases, and 11 bases had no gene match. This CDR3 region has 15 residues.

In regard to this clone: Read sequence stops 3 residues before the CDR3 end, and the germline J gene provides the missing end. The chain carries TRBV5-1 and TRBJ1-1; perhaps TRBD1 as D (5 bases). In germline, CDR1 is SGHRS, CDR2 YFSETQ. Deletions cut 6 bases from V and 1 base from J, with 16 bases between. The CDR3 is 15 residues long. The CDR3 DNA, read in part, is TGCGCCAGCACCACGGGCCTGAGGGGGAACACTGAA. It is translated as CASTTGLRGNTE. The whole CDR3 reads CASTTGLRGNTEAFF.

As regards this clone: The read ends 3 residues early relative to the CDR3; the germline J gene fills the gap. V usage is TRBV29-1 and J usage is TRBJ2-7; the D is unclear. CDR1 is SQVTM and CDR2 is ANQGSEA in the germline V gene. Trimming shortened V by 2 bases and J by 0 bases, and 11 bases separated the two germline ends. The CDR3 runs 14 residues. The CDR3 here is CSVEYAETSYEQYF. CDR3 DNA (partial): TGCAGCGTTGAATACGCGGAAACCTCCTACGAG.

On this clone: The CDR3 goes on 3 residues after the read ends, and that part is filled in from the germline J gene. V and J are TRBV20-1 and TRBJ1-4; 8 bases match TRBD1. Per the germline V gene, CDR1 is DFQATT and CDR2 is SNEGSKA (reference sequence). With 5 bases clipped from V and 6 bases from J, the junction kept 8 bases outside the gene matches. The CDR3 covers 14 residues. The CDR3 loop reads CSAHPTGEDEKLFF. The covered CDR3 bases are TGCAGTGCTCACCCGACAGGGGAGGATGAAAAA.

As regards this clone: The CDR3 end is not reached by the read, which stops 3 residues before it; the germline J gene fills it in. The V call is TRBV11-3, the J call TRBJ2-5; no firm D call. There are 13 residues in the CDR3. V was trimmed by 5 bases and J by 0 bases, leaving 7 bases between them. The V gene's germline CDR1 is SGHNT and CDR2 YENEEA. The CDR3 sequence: CASSTDNQETQYF. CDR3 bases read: TGTGCCAGCAGCACTGACAACCAAGAGACC.

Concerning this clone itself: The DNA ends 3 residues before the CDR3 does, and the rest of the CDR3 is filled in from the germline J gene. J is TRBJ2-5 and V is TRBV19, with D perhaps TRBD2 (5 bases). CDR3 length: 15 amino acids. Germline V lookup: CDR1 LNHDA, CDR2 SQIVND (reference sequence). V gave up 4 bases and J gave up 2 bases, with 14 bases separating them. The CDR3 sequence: CASSKGIPGQETQYF. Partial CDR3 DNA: TGTGCCAGTAGTAAGGGCATACCGGGGCAAGAGACC.

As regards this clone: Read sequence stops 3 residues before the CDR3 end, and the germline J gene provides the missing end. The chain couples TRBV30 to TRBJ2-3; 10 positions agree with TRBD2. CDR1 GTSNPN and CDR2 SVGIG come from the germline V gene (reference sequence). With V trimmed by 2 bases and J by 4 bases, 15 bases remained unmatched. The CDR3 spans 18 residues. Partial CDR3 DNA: TGTGCCTGGAGTCCCCCACCCCCTAGCGGGGGCGGATCAGATACG. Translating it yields CAWSPPPPSGGGSDT. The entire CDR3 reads CAWSPPPPSGGGSDTQYF. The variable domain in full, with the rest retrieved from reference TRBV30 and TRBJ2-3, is SQTIHQWPATLVQPVGSPLSLECTVEGTSNPNLYWYRQAAGRGLQLLFYSVGIGQISSEVPQNLSASRPQDRQFILSSKKLLLSDSGFYLCAWSPPPPSGGGSDTQYFGPGTRLTVL.

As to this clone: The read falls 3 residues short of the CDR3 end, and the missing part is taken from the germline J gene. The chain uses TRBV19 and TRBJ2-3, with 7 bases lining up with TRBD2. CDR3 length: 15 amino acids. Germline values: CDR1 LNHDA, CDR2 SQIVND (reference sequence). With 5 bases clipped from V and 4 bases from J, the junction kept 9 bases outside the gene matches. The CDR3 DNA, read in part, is TGTGCCAGTAGTCCCCTCGGCGGGAGCCCAGATACG. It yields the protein CASSPLGGSPDT. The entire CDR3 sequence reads CASSPLGGSPDTQYF.

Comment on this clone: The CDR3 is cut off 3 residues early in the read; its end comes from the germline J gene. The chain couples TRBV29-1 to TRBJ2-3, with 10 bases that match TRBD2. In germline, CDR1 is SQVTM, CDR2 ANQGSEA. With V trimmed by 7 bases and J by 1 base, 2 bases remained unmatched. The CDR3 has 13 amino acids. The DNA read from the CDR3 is TGCAGCGCTAGCGGGAGTGGCACAGATACG. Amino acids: CSASGSGTDT. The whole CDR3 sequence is CSASGSGTDTQYF.

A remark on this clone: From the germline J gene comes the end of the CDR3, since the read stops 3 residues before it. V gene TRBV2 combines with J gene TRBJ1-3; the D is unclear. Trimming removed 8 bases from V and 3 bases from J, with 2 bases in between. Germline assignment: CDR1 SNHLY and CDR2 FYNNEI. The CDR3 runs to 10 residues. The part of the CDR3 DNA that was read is TGTGCCAGCCTTGGAAACACC. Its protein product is CASLGNT. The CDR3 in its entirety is CASLGNTIYF.

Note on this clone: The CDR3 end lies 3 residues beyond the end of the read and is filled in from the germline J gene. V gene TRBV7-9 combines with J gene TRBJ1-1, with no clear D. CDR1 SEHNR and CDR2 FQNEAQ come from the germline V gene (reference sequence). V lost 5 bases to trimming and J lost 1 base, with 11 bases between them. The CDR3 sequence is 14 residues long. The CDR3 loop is CASSRSSQNTEAFF. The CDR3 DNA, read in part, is TGTGCCAGCAGCCGATCCTCACAGAACACTGAA.

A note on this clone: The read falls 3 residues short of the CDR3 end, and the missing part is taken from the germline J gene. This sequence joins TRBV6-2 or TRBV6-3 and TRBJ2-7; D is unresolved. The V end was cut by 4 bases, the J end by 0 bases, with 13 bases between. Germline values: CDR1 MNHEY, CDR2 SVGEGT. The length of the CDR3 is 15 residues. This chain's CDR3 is CASSFPEGLSYEQYF. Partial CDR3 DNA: TGTGCCAGCAGTTTTCCCGAAGGGCTCTCCTACGAG.

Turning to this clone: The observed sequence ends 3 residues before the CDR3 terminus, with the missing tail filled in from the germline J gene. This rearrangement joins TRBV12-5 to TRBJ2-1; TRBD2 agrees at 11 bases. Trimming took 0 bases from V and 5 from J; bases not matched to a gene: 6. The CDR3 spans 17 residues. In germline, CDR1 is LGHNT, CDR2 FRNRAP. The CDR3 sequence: CASGLVLVAGGDNEQFF. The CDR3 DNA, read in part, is TGTGCTAGTGGTTTGGTACTAGTAGCGGGAGGGGACAATGAG.

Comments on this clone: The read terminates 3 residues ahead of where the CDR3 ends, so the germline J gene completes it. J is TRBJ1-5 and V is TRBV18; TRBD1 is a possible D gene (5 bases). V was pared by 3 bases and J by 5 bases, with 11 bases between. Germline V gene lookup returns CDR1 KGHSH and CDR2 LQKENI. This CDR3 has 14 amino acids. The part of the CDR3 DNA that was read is TGTGCCAGCTCACCCCTGGGGGGGGATCAGCCC. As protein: CASSPLGGDQP. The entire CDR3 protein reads CASSPLGGDQPQHF. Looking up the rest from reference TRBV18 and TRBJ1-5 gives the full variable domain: NAGVMQNPRHLVRRRGQEARLRCSPMKGHSHVYWYRQLPEEGLKFMVYLQKENIIDESGMPKERFSAEFPKEGPSILRIQQVVRGDSAAYFCASSPLGGDQPQHFGDGTRLSIL.

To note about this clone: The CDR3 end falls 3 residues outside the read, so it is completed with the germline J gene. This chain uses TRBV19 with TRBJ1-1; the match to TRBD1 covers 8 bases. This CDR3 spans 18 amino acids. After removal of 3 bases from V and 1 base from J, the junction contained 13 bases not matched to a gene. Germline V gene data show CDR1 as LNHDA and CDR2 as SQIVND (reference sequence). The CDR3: CASSIGQGASFWNTEAFF. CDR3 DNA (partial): TGTGCCAGTAGTATTGGTCAGGGGGCATCTTTTTGGAACACTGAA.

The CDR3 bases that were read are TGTGCCAGCTCACCCAGGGGGCTTGACGAG. It translates to CASSPRGLDE. The whole CDR3 region reads CASSPRGLDEQYF. V usage is TRBV18 and J usage is TRBJ2-7, with TRBD1 matching over 8 bases. The CDR3 goes on 3 residues after the read ends, and that part is filled in from the germline J gene. The CDR3 is 13 amino acids. Germline CDR1 and CDR2: KGHSH and LQKENI. V was pared by 3 bases and J by 5 bases, with 3 bases of the junction left unmatched.

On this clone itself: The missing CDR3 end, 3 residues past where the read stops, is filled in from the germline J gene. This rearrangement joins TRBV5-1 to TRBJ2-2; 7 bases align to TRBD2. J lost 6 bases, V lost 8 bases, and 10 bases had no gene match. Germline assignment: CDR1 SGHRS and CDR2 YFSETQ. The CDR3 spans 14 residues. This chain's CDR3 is CASTLQGGAGELFF. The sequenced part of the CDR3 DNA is TGCGCCAGTACCTTGCAGGGAGGGGCCGGGGAG.

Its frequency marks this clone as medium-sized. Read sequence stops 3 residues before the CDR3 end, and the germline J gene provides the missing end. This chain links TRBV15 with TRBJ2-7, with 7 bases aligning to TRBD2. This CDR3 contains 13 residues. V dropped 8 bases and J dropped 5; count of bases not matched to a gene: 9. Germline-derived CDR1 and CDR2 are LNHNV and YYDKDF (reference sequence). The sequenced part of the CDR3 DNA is TGTGCCACCCAGGGAGCGGGGTACAACGAG. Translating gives CATQGAGYNE. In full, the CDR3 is CATQGAGYNEQYF.

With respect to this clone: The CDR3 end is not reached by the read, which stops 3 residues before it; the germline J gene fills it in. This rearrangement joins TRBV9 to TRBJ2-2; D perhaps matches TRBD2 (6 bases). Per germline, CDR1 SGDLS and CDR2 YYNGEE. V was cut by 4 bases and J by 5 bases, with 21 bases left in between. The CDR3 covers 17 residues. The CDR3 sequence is CASSPRGAGGKTGELFF. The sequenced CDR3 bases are TGTGCCAGCAGCCCACGAGGGGCCGGGGGAAAAACCGGGGAG.

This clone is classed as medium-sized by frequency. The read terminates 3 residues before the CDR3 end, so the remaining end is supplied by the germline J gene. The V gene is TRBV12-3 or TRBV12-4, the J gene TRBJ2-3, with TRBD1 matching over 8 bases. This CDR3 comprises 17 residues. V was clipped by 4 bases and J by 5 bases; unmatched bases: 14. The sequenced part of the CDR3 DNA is TGTGCCAGCAGTTCCCTCCCGACAGGGGAGGCGCAAGATACG. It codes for CASSSLPTGEAQDT. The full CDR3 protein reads CASSSLPTGEAQDTQYF.

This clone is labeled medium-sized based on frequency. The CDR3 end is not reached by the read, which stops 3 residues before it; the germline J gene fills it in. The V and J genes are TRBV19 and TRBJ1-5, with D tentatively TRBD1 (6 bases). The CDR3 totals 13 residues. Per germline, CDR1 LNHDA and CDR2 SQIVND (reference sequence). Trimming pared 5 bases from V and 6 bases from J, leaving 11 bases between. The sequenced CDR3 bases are TGTGCCAGTAGTTACGGAGGGGGTCAGCCC. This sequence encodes CASSYGGGQP. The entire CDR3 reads CASSYGGGQPQHF.

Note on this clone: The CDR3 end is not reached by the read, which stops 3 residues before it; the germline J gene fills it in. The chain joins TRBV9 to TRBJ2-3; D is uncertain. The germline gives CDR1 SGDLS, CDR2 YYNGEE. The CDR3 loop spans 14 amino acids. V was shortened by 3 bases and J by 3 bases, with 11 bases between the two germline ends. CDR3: CASSAQAATDTQYF. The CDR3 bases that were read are TGTGCCAGCAGCGCTCAAGCTGCGACAGATACG.

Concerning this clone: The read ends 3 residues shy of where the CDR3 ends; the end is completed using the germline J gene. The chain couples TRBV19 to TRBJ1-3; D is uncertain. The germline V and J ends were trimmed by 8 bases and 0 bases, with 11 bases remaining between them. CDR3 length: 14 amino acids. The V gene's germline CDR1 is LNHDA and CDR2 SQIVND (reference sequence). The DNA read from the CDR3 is TGTGCCAGTGGTGCGGGAAGCTCTGGAAACACC. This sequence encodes CASGAGSSGNT. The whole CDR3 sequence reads CASGAGSSGNTIYF. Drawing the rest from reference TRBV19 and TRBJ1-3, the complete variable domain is DGGITQSPKYLFRKEGQNVTLSCEQNLNHDAMYWYRQDPGQGLRLIYYSQIVNDFQKGDIAEGYSVSREKKESFPLTVTSAQKNPTAFYLCASGAGSSGNTIYFGEGSWLTVV.